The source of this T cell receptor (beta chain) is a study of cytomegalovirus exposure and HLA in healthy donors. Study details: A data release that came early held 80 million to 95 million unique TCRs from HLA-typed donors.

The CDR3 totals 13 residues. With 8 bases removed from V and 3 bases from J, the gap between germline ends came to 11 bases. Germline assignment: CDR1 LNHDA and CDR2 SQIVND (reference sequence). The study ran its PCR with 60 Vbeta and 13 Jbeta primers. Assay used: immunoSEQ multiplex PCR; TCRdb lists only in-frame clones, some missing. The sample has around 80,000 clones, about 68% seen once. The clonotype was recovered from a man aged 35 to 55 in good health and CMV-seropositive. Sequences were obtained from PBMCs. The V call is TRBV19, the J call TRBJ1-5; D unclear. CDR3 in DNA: TGTGCCAGTTGTAGGAGACTCAATCAGCCCCAGCATTTT. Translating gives CASCRRLNQPQHF. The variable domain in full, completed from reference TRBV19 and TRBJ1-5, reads DGGITQSPKYLFRKEGQNVTLSCEQNLNHDAMYWYRQDPGQGLRLIYYSQIVNDFQKGDIAEGYSVSREKKESFPLTVTSAQKNPTAFYLCASCRRLNQPQHFGDGTRLSIL.